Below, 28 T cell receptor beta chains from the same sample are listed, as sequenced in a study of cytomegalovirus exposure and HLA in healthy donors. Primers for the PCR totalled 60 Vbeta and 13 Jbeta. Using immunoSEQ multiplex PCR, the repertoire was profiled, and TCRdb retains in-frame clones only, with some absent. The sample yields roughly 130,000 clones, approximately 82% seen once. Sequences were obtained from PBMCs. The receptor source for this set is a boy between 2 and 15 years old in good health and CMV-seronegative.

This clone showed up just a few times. CDR3 in amino acids: CASSGPGEQFF. The CDR3 DNA is TGCGCCAGCAGTGGCCCGGGTGAGCAGTTCTTC. The V and J genes are TRBV10-1 and TRBJ2-1; D unclear. The CDR3 totals 11 residues. Trimming took 4 bases from V and 9 from J, leaving 7 bases between them. Germline V gene sequence: CDR1 WNHNN, CDR2 SYGVQD (reference sequence).

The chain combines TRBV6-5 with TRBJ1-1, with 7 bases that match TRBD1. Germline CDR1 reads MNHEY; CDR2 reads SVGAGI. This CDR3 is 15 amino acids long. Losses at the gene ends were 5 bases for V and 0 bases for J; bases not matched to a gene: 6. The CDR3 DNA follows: TGTGCCAGCAGTATAGGACAGGTGATGAACACTGAAGCTTTCTTT. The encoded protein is CASSIGQVMNTEAFF.

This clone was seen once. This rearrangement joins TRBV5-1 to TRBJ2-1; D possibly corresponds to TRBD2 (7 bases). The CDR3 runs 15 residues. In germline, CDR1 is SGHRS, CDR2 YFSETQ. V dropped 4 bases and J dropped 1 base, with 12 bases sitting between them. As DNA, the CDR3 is TGCGCCAGCAGCGAACAGGGAGGGTCCTACAATGAGCAGTTCTTC. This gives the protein CASSEQGGSYNEQFF.

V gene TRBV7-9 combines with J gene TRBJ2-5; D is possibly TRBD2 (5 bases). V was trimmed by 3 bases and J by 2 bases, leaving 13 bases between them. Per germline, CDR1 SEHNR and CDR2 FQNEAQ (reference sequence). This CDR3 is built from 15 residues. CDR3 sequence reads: CASSFNGISQETQYF. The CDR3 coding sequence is TGTGCCAGCAGCTTCAACGGGATTTCGCAAGAGACCCAGTACTTC.

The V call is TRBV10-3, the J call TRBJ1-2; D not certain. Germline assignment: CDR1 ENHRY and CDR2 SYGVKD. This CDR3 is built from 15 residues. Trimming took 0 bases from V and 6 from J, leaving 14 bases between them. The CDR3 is CAISESQRPWDGYTF. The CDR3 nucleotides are TGTGCCATCAGTGAGTCACAGAGACCTTGGGATGGCTACACCTTC.

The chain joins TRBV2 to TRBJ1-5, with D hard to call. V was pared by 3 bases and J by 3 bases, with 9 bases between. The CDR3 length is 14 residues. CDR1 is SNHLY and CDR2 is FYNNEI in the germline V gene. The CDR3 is CASSDSRINQPQHF. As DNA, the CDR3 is TGTGCCAGCAGTGACAGCAGGATCAATCAGCCCCAGCATTTT.

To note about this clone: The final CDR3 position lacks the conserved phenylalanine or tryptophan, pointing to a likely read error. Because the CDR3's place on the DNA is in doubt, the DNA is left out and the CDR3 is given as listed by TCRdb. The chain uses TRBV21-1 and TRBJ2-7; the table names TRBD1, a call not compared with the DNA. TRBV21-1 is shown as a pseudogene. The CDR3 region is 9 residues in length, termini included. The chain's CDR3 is CASSVPGTG.

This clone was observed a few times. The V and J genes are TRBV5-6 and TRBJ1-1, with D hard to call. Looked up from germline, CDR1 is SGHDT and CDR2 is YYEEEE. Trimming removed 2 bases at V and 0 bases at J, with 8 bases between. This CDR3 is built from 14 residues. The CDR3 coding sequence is TGTGCCAGCAGCTTAGCTCCCGTGAACACTGAAGCTTTCTTT. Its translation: CASSLAPVNTEAFF.

The CDR3 sequence is CASSVKGLGQETQYF. CDR3 nucleotides: TGCGCCAGCAGCGTTAAGGGGCTTGGCCAAGAGACCCAGTACTTC. The chain has TRBV4-3 and TRBJ2-5; maybe TRBD1 (5 bases). Germline CDR1 LGHNA, CDR2 YSLEER. The V gene lost 5 bases and the J gene lost 1 base, with 14 bases spanning the gap. This CDR3 contains 15 residues.

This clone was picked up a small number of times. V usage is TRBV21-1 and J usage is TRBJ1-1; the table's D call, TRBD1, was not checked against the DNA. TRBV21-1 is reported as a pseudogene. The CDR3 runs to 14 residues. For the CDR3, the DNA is TGTGCCAGCAGCAAAAGAGGGGGCGACACTGAAGCTTTCTTT. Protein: CASSKRGGDTEAFF.

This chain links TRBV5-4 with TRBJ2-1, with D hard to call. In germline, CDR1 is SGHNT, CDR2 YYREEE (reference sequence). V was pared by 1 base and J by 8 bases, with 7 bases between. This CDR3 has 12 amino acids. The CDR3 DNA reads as TGTGCCAGCAGCTTGCGTCTCCATGAGCAGTTCTTC. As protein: CASSLRLHEQFF.

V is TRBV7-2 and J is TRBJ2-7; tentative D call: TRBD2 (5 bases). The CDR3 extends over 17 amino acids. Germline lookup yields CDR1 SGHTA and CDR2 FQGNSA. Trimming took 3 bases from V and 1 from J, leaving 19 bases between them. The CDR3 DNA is TGTGCCAGCAGCTTCTTCGGTCGGGATTCCTCTTCCTACGAGCAGTACTTC. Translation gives CASSFFGRDSSSYEQYF. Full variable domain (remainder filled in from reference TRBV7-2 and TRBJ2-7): GAGVSQSPSNKVTEKGKDVELRCDPISGHTALYWYRQSLGQGLEFLIYFQGNSAPDKSGLPSDRFSAERTGGSVSTLTIQRTQQEDSAVYLCASSFFGRDSSSYEQYFGPGTRLTVT.

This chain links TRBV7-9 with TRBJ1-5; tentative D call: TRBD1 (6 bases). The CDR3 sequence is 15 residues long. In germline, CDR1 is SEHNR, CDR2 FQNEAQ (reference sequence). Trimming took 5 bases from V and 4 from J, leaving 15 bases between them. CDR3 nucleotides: TGTGCCAGCAGCCCCCCGGGAGGGGGAAATCAGCCCCAGCATTTT. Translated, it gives CASSPPGGGNQPQHF. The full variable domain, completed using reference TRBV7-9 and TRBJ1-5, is DTGVSQNPRHKITKRGQNVTFRCDPISEHNRLYWYRQTLGQGPEFLTYFQNEAQLEKSRLLSDRFSAERPKGSFSTLEIQRTEQGDSAMYLCASSPPGGGNQPQHFGDGTRLSIL.

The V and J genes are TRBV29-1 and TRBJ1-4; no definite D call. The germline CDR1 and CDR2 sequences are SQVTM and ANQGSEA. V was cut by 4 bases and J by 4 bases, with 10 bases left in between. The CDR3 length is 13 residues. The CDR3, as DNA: TGCAGCGTTGCTGTCAGTTATAATGAAAAACTGTTTTTT. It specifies CSVAVSYNEKLFF.

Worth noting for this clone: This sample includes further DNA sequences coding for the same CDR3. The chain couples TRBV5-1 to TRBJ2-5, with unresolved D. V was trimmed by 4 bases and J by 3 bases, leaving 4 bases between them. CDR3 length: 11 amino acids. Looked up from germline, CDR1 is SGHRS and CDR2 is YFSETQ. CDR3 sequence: CASSLEETQYF. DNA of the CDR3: TGCGCCAGCAGCCTAGAAGAGACCCAGTACTTC.

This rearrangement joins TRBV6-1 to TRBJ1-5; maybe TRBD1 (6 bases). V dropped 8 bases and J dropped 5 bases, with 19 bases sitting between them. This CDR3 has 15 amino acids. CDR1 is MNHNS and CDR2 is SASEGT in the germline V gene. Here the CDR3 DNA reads TGTGCCAGCTCTCCAGGGCAGGGGTGGTATCAGCCCCAGCATTTT. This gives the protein CASSPGQGWYQPQHF.

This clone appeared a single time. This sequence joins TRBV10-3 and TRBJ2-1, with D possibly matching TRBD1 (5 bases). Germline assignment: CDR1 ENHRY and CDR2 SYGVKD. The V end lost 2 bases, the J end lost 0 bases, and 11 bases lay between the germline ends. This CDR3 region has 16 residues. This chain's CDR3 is CAISERQSSSYNEQFF. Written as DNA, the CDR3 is TGTGCCATCAGTGAGAGACAGTCGAGCTCCTACAATGAGCAGTTCTTC.

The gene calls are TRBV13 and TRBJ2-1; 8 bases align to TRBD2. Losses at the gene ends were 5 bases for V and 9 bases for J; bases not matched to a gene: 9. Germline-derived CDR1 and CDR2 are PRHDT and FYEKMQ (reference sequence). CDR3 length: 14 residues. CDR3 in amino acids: CASSQTSARREQFF. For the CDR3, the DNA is TGTGCCAGCAGCCAGACTAGCGCCCGTCGTGAGCAGTTCTTC.

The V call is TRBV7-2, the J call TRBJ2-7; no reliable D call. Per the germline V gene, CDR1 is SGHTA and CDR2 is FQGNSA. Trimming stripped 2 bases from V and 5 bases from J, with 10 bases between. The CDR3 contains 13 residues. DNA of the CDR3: TGTGCCAGCAGCTTACCGGGTTTCCACGAGCAGTACTTC. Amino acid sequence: CASSLPGFHEQYF. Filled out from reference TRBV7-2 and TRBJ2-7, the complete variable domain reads GAGVSQSPSNKVTEKGKDVELRCDPISGHTALYWYRQSLGQGLEFLIYFQGNSAPDKSGLPSDRFSAERTGGSVSTLTIQRTQQEDSAVYLCASSLPGFHEQYFGPGTRLTVT.

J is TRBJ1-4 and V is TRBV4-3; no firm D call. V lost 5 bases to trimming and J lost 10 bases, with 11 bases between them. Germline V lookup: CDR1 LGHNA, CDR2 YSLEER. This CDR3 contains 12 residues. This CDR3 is CASSNPPGKLFF. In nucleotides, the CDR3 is TGCGCCAGCAGCAATCCCCCGGGAAAACTGTTTTTT.

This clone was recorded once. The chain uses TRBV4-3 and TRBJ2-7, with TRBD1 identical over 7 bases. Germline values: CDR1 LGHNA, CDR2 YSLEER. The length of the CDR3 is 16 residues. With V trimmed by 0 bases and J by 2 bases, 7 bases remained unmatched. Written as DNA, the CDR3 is TGCGCCAGCAGCCAAGATATCGACAGGGTCACCTACGAGCAGTACTTC. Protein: CASSQDIDRVTYEQYF.

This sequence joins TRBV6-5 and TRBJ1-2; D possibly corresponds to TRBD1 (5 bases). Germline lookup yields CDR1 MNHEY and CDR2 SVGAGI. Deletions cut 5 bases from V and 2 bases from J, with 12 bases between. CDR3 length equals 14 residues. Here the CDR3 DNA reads TGTGCCAGCAGTGTCAGGGTCCAAAACTATGGCTACACCTTC. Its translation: CASSVRVQNYGYTF.

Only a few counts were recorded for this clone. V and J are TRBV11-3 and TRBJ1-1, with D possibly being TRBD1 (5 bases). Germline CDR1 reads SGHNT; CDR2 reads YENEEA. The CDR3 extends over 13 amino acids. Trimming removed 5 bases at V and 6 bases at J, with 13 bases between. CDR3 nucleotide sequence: TGTGCCAGCAGCGCAGGGCTTAACGCTGAAGCTTTCTTT. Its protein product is CASSAGLNAEAFF.

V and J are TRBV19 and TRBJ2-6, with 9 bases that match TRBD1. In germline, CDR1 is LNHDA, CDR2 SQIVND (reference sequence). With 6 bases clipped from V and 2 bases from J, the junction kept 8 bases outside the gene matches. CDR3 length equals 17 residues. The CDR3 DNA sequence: TGTGCCAGTAGCCTAACAACAGGGGGCACTGGGGCCAACGTCCTGACTTTC. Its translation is CASSLTTGGTGANVLTF.

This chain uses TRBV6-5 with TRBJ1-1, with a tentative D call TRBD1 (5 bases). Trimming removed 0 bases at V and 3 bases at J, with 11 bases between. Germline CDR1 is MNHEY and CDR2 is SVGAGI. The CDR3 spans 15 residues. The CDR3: CASSYSNRGDTEAFF. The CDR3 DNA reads TGTGCCAGCAGTTACTCGAATCGGGGGGACACTGAAGCTTTCTTT.

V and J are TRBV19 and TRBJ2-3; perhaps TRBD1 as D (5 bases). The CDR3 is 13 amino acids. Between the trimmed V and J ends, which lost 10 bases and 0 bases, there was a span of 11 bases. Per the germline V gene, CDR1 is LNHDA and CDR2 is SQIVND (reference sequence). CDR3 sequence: CATKRGSTDTQYF. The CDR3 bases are TGTGCCACTAAAAGGGGTAGCACAGATACGCAGTATTTT. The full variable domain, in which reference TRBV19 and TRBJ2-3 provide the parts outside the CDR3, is DGGITQSPKYLFRKEGQNVTLSCEQNLNHDAMYWYRQDPGQGLRLIYYSQIVNDFQKGDIAEGYSVSREKKESFPLTVTSAQKNPTAFYLCATKRGSTDTQYFGPGTRLTVL.

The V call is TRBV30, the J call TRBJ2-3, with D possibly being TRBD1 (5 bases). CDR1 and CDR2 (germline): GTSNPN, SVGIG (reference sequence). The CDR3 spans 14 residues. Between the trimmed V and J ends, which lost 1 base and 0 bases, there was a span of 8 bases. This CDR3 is CAWSGGRSTDTQYF. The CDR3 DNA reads TGTGCCTGGAGTGGGGGCAGGAGCACAGATACGCAGTATTTT.

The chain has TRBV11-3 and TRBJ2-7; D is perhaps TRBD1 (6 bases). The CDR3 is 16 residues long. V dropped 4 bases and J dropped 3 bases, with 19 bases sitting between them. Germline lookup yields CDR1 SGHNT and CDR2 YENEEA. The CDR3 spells CASSSTPGHGLYEQYF. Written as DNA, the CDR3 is TGTGCCAGCAGCTCCACCCCGGGACACGGCCTCTACGAGCAGTACTTC.